This is a list of T cell receptor beta chains from one sample in a study of response to subunit inactivated influenza vaccine. Each CDR3 protein gets one entry after TCRdb re-called the RT-PCR reads with MiXCR. The profile covers about 700,000 distinct CDR3 sequences, with 11% to 15% appearing a single time and around 7% taken by the ten largest. The sequences come from PBMCs from blood, collected 14 days before vaccination. These receptors were taken from a man between 50 and 59 years old who received an inactivated influenza vaccine. Each CDR3 is given with its conserved first and last residue. The order of the fields is V gene, D gene, clone size, J gene, CDR3 DNA, CDR3 protein. A D gene is named only where the DNA matches it firmly. For some rows the clone size is stated as once, few or many, or as a class when expanded; others skip it.

v_call: TRBV24-1; d_call: -; clone_size: once; j_call: TRBJ2-4; cdr3_nt: TGTGCCACCAGTGACCGAGACCACGGCGGCATTCAGTACTTC; cdr3_aa: CATSDRDHGGIQYF
v_call: TRBV7-2; d_call: -; clone_size: many; j_call: TRBJ2-5; cdr3_nt: TGTGCCAGCAGCTTGGCCCCGTGGACTAAGCGGAGGGCGGAGACCCAGTACTTC; cdr3_aa: CASSLAPWTKRRAETQYF
v_call: TRBV28; d_call: TRBD2; clone_size: few; j_call: TRBJ2-7; cdr3_nt: TGTGCCAGCAGACCCTCTGGGGCGGCGGGAGGGTACGAGCAGTACTTC; cdr3_aa: CASRPSGAAGGYEQYF
v_call: TRBV10-3; d_call: TRBD2; clone_size: -; j_call: TRBJ2-1; cdr3_nt: TGTGCCACCCAAGCGGGGGGGCAGCCTGAGCAGTTCTTC; cdr3_aa: CATQAGGQPEQFF
v_call: TRBV6-5; d_call: TRBD1; clone_size: once; j_call: TRBJ1-1; cdr3_nt: TGTGCCAGCACCCGCTCGACAGGGGGGACTGAAGCTTTCTTT; cdr3_aa: CASTRSTGGTEAFF
v_call: TRBV6-2/TRBV6-3; d_call: TRBD1; clone_size: -; j_call: TRBJ1-1; cdr3_nt: TGTGCCAGCAGTCACACTCTGGACAGGGAGAGATTGCCTGAAGCTTTCTTT; cdr3_aa: CASSHTLDRERLPEAFF
v_call: TRBV9; d_call: -; clone_size: -; j_call: TRBJ2-3; cdr3_nt: TGTGCCAGCAGCGTAGGTAGGGCCACAGATACGCAGTATTTT; cdr3_aa: CASSVGRATDTQYF
v_call: TRBV12-3/TRBV12-4; d_call: -; clone_size: few; j_call: TRBJ1-1; cdr3_nt: TGTGCCAGCAGGTATGACATAACTGAAGCTTTCTTT; cdr3_aa: CASRYDITEAFF
v_call: TRBV30; d_call: -; clone_size: -; j_call: TRBJ1-6; cdr3_nt: TGTGCCTCACAGGATTATAATTCACCCCTCCACTTT; cdr3_aa: CASQDYNSPLHF
v_call: TRBV29-1; d_call: -; clone_size: many; j_call: TRBJ2-4; cdr3_nt: TGCAGCGTTGTTGGGGGAACCAAAAACATTCAGTACTTC; cdr3_aa: CSVVGGTKNIQYF
v_call: TRBV12-3/TRBV12-4; d_call: TRBD2; clone_size: few; j_call: TRBJ2-2; cdr3_nt: TGTGCCAGCAGTTTTTCTGGGACTAGGGGGACCGGGGAGCTGTTTTTT; cdr3_aa: CASSFSGTRGTGELFF
v_call: TRBV5-1; d_call: -; clone_size: -; j_call: TRBJ2-5; cdr3_nt: TGCGCCAGCAGAACCTTTCCGGACGGCGAGACCCAGTACTTC; cdr3_aa: CASRTFPDGETQYF
v_call: TRBV4-3; d_call: TRBD2; clone_size: -; j_call: TRBJ2-3; cdr3_nt: TGCGCCAGCAGCCAAGTCCGTCGGACTAGCGGCACAGATACGCAGTATTTT; cdr3_aa: CASSQVRRTSGTDTQYF
v_call: TRBV28; d_call: TRBD2; clone_size: few; j_call: TRBJ2-1; cdr3_nt: TGTGCCAGCAGTTTTTTTACTAGCGGGAATGAGCAGTTCTTC; cdr3_aa: CASSFFTSGNEQFF
v_call: TRBV3-1; d_call: -; clone_size: -; j_call: TRBJ2-3; cdr3_nt: TGTGCCAGCAGCGAAGCTACAGGGAAAGATACGCAGTATTTT; cdr3_aa: CASSEATGKDTQYF
v_call: TRBV12-3/TRBV12-4; d_call: -; clone_size: -; j_call: TRBJ1-5; cdr3_nt: TGTGCCAGCAGTTTTACGGGGGTAAGGAATCAGCCCCAGCATTTT; cdr3_aa: CASSFTGVRNQPQHF
v_call: TRBV20-1; d_call: -; clone_size: few; j_call: TRBJ2-5; cdr3_nt: TGCAGTGCTAGTGTACTCTTATCGGGGACCCAGTACTTC; cdr3_aa: CSASVLLSGTQYF